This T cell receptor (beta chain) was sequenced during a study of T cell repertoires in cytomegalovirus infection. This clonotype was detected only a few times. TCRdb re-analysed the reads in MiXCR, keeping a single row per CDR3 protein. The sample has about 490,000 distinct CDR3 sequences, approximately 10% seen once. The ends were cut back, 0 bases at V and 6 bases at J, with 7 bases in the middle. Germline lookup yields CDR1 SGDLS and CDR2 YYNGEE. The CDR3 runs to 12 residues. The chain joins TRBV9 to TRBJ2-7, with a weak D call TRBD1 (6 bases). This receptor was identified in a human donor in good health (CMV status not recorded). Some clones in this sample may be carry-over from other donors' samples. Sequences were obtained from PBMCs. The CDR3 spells CASSVEGVEQYF. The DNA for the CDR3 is TGTGCCAGCAGCGTAGAGGGGGTCGAGCAGTACTTC.